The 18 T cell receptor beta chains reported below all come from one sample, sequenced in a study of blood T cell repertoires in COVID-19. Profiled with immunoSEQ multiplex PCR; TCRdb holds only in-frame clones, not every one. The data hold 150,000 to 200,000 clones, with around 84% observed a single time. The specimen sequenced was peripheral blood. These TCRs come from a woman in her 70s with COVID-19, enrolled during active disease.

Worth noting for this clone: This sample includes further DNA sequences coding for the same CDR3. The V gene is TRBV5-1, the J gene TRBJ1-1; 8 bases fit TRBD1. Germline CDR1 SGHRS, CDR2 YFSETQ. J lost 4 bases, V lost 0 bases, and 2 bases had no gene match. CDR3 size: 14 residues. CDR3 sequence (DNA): TGCGCCAGCAGCTTGGCAACAGGGGGCACTGAAGCTTTCTTT. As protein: CASSLATGGTEAFF.

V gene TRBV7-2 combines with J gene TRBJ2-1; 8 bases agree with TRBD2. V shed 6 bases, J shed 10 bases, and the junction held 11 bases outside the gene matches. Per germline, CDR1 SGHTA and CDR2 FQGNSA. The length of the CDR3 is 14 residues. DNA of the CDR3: TGTGCCAGCAGTCAAGCGGGAGCCAAGAGGGAGCAGTTCTTC. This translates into CASSQAGAKREQFF.

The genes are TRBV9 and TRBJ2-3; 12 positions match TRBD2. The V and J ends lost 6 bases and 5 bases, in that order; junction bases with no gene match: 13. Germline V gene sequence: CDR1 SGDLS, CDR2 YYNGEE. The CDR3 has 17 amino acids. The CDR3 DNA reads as TGTGCCAGCAACCGAGAACCTAGCGGGGGGGCCCGAGATACGCAGTATTTT. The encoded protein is CASNREPSGGARDTQYF.

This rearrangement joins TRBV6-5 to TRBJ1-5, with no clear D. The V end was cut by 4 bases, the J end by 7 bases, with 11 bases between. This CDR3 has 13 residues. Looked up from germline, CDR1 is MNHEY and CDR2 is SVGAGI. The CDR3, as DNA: TGTGCCAGCAGTTCAGAAAACAGACAGCCCCAGCATTTT. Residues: CASSSENRQPQHF.

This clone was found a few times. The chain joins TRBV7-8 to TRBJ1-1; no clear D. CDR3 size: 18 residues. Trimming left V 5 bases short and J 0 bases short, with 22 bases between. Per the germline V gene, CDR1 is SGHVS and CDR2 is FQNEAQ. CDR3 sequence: CASSPGPPSGIVNTEAFF. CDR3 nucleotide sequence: TGTGCCAGCAGCCCAGGTCCTCCCTCGGGGATCGTGAACACTGAAGCTTTCTTT.

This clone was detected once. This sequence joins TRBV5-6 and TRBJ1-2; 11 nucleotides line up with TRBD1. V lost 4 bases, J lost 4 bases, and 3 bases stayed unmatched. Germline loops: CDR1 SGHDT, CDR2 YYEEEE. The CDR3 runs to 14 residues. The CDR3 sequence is CASSQGTGGYGYTF. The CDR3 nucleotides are TGTGCCAGCAGCCAAGGGACAGGGGGCTATGGCTACACCTTC. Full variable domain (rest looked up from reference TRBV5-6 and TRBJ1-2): DAGVTQSPTHLIKTRGQQVTLRCSPKSGHDTVSWYQQALGQGPQFIFQYYEEEERQRGNFPDRFSGHQFPNYSSELNVNALLLGDSALYLCASSQGTGGYGYTFGSGTRLTVV.

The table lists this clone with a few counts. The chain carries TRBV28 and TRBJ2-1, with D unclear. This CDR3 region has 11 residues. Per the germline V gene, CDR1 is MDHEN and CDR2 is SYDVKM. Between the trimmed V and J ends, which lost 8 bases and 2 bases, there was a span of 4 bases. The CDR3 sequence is CASLTYNEQFF. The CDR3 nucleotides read TGTGCCAGCTTAACCTACAATGAGCAGTTCTTC.

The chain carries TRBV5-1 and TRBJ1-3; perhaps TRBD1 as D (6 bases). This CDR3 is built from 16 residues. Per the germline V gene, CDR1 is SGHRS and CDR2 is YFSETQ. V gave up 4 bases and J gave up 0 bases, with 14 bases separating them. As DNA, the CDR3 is TGCGCCAGCAGCGAGACACAGGGCTTCTCTGGAAACACCATATATTTT. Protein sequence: CASSETQGFSGNTIYF.

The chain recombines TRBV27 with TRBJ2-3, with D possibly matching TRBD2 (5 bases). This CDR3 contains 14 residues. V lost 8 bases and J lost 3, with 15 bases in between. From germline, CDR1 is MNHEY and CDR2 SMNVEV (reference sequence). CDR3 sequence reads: CASALGRVTDTQYF. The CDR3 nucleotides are TGTGCCAGCGCCCTTGGGCGGGTTACAGATACGCAGTATTTT.

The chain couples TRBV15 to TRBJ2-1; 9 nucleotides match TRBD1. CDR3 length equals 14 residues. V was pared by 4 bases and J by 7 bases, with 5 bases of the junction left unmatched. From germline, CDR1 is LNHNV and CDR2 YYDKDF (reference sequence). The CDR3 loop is CATSTLDRGNEQFF. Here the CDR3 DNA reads TGTGCCACCAGCACCTTGGACAGGGGAAATGAGCAGTTCTTC.

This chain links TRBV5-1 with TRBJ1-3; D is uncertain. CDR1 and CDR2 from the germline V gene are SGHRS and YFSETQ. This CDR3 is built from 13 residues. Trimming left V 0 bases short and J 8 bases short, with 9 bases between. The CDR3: CASSLARGYTIYF. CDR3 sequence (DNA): TGCGCCAGCAGCTTGGCCCGAGGATACACCATATATTTT.

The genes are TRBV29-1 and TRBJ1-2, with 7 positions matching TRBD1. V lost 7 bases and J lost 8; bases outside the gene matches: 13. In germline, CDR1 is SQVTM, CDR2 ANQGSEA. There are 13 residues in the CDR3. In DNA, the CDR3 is TGCAGCGGATTGGGACAGAAAGGGGTAGGCTACACCTTC. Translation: CSGLGQKGVGYTF.

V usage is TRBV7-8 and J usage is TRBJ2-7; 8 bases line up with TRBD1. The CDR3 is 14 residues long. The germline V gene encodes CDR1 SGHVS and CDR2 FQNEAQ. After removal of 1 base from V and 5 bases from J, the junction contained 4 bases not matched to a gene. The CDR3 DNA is TGTGCCAGCAGCTTAGGGGGACAGGCCAACGAGCAGTACGTC. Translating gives CASSLGGQANEQYV.

CDR3 region: CASSPPGGGRGYTF. CDR3 sequence (DNA): TGTGCCAGCAGCCCCCCCGGGGGGGGGCGAGGCTACACCTTC. The J gene is TRBJ1-2, the V gene TRBV3-1 (or the pseudogene TRBV3-2); a weak D match, TRBD1 (6 bases). The CDR3 runs 14 residues. CDR1 and CDR2 (germline): LGHDT, YNNKEL (reference sequence). Trimming cost V 4 bases and J 8 bases, with 17 bases left between them.

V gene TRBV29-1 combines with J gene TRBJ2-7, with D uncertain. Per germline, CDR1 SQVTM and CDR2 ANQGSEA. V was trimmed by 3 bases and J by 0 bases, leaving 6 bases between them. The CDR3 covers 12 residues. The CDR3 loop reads CSVEVYSYEQYF. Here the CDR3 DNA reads TGCAGCGTTGAGGTCTACTCCTACGAGCAGTACTTC.

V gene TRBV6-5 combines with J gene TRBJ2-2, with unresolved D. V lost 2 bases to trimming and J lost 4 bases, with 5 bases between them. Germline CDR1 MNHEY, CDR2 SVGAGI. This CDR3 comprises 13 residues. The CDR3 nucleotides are TGTGCCAGCAGTTACACTACCACCGGGGAGCTGTTTTTT. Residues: CASSYTTTGELFF.

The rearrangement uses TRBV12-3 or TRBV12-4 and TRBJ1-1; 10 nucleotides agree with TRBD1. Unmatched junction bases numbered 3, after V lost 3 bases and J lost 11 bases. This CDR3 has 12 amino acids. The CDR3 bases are TGTGCCAGCAGTTTCGACAGGGGGCTCGCTTTCTTT. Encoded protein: CASSFDRGLAFF.

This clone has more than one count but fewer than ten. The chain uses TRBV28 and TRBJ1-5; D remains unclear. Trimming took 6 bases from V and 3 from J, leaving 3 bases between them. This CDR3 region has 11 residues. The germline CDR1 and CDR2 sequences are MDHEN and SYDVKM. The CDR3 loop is CASSNNQPQHF. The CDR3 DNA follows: TGTGCCAGCAGCAACAATCAGCCCCAGCATTTT.